The 9 T cell receptor beta chains listed next were all sequenced from one sample in a study of PD-L1 blockade in urothelial cancer. Time point given: pretreatment peripheral blood. The method was immunoSEQ multiplex PCR; TCRdb's version includes in-frame clones alone and lacks a portion of them. The sample shows roughly 91,000 clones, 85% to 90% of them seen only once. Specimen: PBMCs, collected around atezolizumab (anti-PD-L1) treatment. The receptors were gathered from a man aged 60-69 years with urothelial cancer.

The rearrangement links TRBV2 to TRBJ2-1; TRBD1 matches at 7 bases. The CDR3 consists of 13 residues. The V segment lost 0 bases and the J segment 15 bases; nucleotides outside the gene matches: 8. Germline CDR1 SNHLY, CDR2 FYNNEI. Written as DNA, the CDR3 is TGTGCCAGCAGTGAAGCGGGGCAGGGGGTACCGTTCTTC. This gives the protein CASSEAGQGVPFF.

The genes are TRBV28 and TRBJ2-3; 9 nucleotides line up with TRBD2. The CDR3 sequence is 15 residues long. V lost 5 bases to trimming and J lost 4 bases; unmatched junction nucleotides: 7. Germline V gene data show CDR1 as MDHEN and CDR2 as SYDVKM. CDR3 residues: CASSLSGSRADTQYF. CDR3 coding DNA: TGTGCCAGCAGTCTTAGCGGGAGCAGGGCAGATACGCAGTATTTT.

The gene calls are TRBV7-9 and TRBJ1-2, with 9 bases identical to TRBD1. The V gene's germline CDR1 is SEHNR and CDR2 FQNEAQ (reference sequence). This CDR3 contains 17 residues. With 5 bases clipped from V and 4 bases from J, the junction kept 14 bases outside the gene matches. DNA for the CDR3: TGTGCCAGCAGCCGATTGGCCGGGACAGGGTCCCTCTATGGCTACACCTTC. It is translated as CASSRLAGTGSLYGYTF.

The V call is TRBV14, the J call TRBJ2-3; D is unclear. Per the germline V gene, CDR1 is SGHDN and CDR2 is FVKESK. Trimming took off 1 base at V and 4 bases at J, with 9 bases between the two ends. The CDR3 is 14 amino acids. In DNA form, the CDR3 reads TGTGCCAGCAGCCAAGGGGCCAGATCAGATACGCAGTATTTT. Amino acids: CASSQGARSDTQYF.

A single count supports this clone. The chain couples TRBV6-6 to TRBJ1-5; TRBD1 matches 8 bases. Germline CDR1 reads MNHNY; CDR2 reads SVGAGI (reference sequence). The CDR3 spans 14 residues. Losses at the gene ends were 6 bases for V and 3 bases for J; bases not matched to a gene: 4. The CDR3 sequence: CASRIQGVNQPQHF. CDR3 coding DNA: TGTGCCAGCAGAATACAGGGGGTCAATCAGCCCCAGCATTTT.

CDR3 loop: CASGAVYNEQFF. CDR3 bases: TGTGCCAGTGGGGCGGTTTACAATGAGCAGTTCTTC. This chain links TRBV7-8 with TRBJ2-1, with D possibly TRBD1 on 5 matching bases. The CDR3 runs 12 residues. Trimming took off 9 bases at V and 4 bases at J, with 10 bases between the two ends. CDR1 is SGHVS and CDR2 is FQNEAQ in the germline V gene.

The V and J genes are TRBV5-4 and TRBJ2-1; no firm D call. Germline V CDR1 and CDR2: SGHNT, YYREEE (reference sequence). Trimming took 5 bases from V and 5 from J, leaving 11 bases between them. The CDR3 length is 13 residues. The CDR3: CASSTKVDNEQFF. The CDR3 coding sequence is TGTGCCAGCAGTACTAAGGTAGACAATGAGCAGTTCTTC.

CDR3 in amino acids: CASSPPGDYGYTF. CDR3 in DNA: TGTGCCAGCAGCCCTCCGGGGGACTATGGCTACACCTTC. This chain joins TRBV7-9 and TRBJ1-2; TRBD1 might be the D (5 bases). The CDR3 covers 13 residues. Germline V CDR1 and CDR2: SEHNR, FQNEAQ (reference sequence). V was cut by 5 bases and J by 3 bases, with 10 bases left in between.

This clone was counted a few times. The V and J genes are TRBV6-4 and TRBJ2-2; 9 bases are shared with TRBD2. The CDR3 has 16 residues. Germline loops: CDR1 MRHNA, CDR2 SNTAGT. V lost 0 bases, J lost 5 bases, and 4 bases stayed unmatched. The chain's CDR3 is CASSDSSGSGTGELFF. The DNA for the CDR3 is TGTGCCAGCAGTGACTCTAGCGGGAGTGGGACCGGGGAGCTGTTTTTT.